The 27 T cell receptor beta chains listed next were all sequenced from one sample in a study of blood T cell repertoires in COVID-19. Repertoires were generated with immunoSEQ multiplex PCR, while TCRdb's copy carries only in-frame clones and drops some. The data hold about 400,000 clones, with nearly 90% observed a single time. The sample consisted of PBMCs or T cells enriched from blood (not recorded which). Receptors originate from a woman between 40 and 55 years old with acute COVID-19.

The V call is TRBV27, the J call TRBJ1-4; 9 bases fit TRBD1. V was pared by 2 bases and J by 6 bases, with 1 base of the junction left unmatched. Per the germline V gene, CDR1 is MNHEY and CDR2 is SMNVEV (reference sequence). The CDR3 has 14 amino acids. The CDR3 DNA reads TGTGCCAGCAGTTTAAGGACAGGGGATGAAAAACTGTTTTTT. Translating it yields CASSLRTGDEKLFF.

The chain links TRBV5-4 to TRBJ2-1, with D perhaps TRBD1 (5 bases). This CDR3 spans 15 amino acids. The ends were cut back, 4 bases at V and 6 bases at J, with 17 bases in the middle. Germline CDR1 is SGHNT and CDR2 is YYREEE (reference sequence). The CDR3 bases are TGTGCCAGCAGCAAAGACCTAATGGGGCTCAATGAGCAGTTCTTC. As protein: CASSKDLMGLNEQFF.

This chain joins TRBV5-5 and TRBJ2-7; D gene unclear. CDR3 length equals 13 residues. Germline-derived CDR1 and CDR2 are SGHKS and YYEKEE (reference sequence). The V end lost 0 bases, the J end lost 10 bases, and 14 bases lay between the germline ends. The chain's CDR3 is CASSLEVMGPQYF. The CDR3 DNA reads TGTGCCAGCAGCTTGGAGGTTATGGGCCCCCAGTACTTC.

The rearrangement links TRBV19 to TRBJ1-1; 7 bases match TRBD1. Per the germline V gene, CDR1 is LNHDA and CDR2 is SQIVND (reference sequence). The V gene end was trimmed by 7 bases and the J gene end by 1 base; junction bases not matched to a gene: 6. CDR3 length: 14 amino acids. The CDR3 nucleotides read TGTGCCAGTAACCTAGGACAGGAGAACACTGAAGCTTTCTTT. Protein: CASNLGQENTEAFF.

The CDR3 region has the DNA TGTGCCAGCCGGACAGAGGGTATTGATTACAATGAGCAGTTCTTC. Its protein is CASRTEGIDYNEQFF. The chain couples TRBV5-4 to TRBJ2-1, with a weak D call TRBD1 (6 bases). Germline CDR1 SGHNT, CDR2 YYREEE (reference sequence). The CDR3 is 15 residues long. Between the trimmed V and J ends, which lost 7 bases and 4 bases, there was a span of 18 bases. Full variable domain (missing parts from reference TRBV5-4 and TRBJ2-1): ETGVTQSPTHLIKTRGQQVTLRCSSQSGHNTVSWYQQALGQGPQFIFQYYREEENGRGNFPPRFSGLQFPNYSSELNVNALELDDSALYLCASRTEGIDYNEQFFGPGTRLTVL.

This clone has a handful of counts. The chain couples TRBV11-2 to TRBJ2-3, with 8 bases matching TRBD2. The germline gives CDR1 SGHAT, CDR2 FQNNGV. CDR3 length equals 15 residues. The junction had 7 bases not matched to a gene; V was cut back by 6 bases and J by 2 bases. The chain's CDR3 is CASRDGGGHTDTQYF. CDR3 DNA sequence: TGTGCCAGCAGGGACGGGGGGGGACACACAGATACGCAGTATTTT. Full variable domain (outside the CDR3, taken from reference TRBV11-2 and TRBJ2-3): EAGVAQSPRYKIIEKRQSVAFWCNPISGHATLYWYQQILGQGPKLLIQFQNNGVVDDSQLPKDRFSAERLKGVDSTLKIQPAKLEDSAVYLCASRDGGGHTDTQYFGPGTRLTVL.

The chain employs TRBV11-2 and TRBJ2-3, with D unclear. With 5 bases removed from V and 1 base from J, the gap between germline ends came to 13 bases. This CDR3 contains 15 residues. The germline gives CDR1 SGHAT, CDR2 FQNNGV. CDR3 nucleotide sequence: TGTGCCAGCAGCCCCTACGCCTCTGGCACAGATACGCAGTATTTT. Residues: CASSPYASGTDTQYF.

V usage is TRBV19 and J usage is TRBJ1-4; 12 positions match TRBD1. Trimming cost V 6 bases and J 5 bases; bases outside gene matches: 7. The CDR3 consists of 16 residues. In germline, CDR1 is LNHDA, CDR2 SQIVND (reference sequence). Here the CDR3 DNA reads TGTGCCAGTAGCCCCGGGACAGGGGGCCGGAATGAAAAACTGTTTTTT. Translating it yields CASSPGTGGRNEKLFF.

This clone was counted a few times. The chain couples TRBV29-1 to TRBJ1-2; 11 bases align to TRBD1. The J segment lost 8 bases and the V segment lost 5 bases, leaving 7 bases of the junction unmatched. The CDR3 runs to 13 residues. Germline values: CDR1 SQVTM, CDR2 ANQGSEA. The CDR3 spells CSVTDRGRGGYTF. The CDR3 nucleotides read TGCAGCGTTACGGACAGGGGGCGCGGAGGCTACACCTTC.

The rearrangement joins TRBV5-1 to TRBJ2-7, with 10 bases lining up with TRBD1. CDR1 is SGHRS and CDR2 is YFSETQ in the germline V gene. The CDR3 extends over 14 amino acids. V lost 7 bases, J lost 6 bases, and 10 bases stayed unmatched. The DNA for the CDR3 is TGCGCCAGCGGATCCGGGACAGGGGACGTCGAGCAGTACTTC. Amino acids: CASGSGTGDVEQYF.

This clone was recorded only once. The rearrangement joins TRBV6-5 to TRBJ1-1, with D possibly being TRBD1 (5 bases). The CDR3 totals 15 residues. Trimming took 0 bases from V and 1 from J, leaving 9 bases between them. The germline V gene encodes CDR1 MNHEY and CDR2 SVGAGI. CDR3 amino acids: CASSYSSRENTEAFF. The CDR3 nucleotides read TGTGCCAGCAGTTACTCGAGCAGGGAGAACACTGAAGCTTTCTTT.

The V and J genes are TRBV4-1 and TRBJ1-1, with D unclear. V dropped 0 bases and J dropped 5 bases, with 7 bases sitting between them. Looked up from germline, CDR1 is MGHRA and CDR2 is YSYEKL. The CDR3 spans 13 residues. The CDR3 spells CASSQDYGTEAFF. The CDR3 DNA follows: TGCGCCAGCAGCCAAGATTACGGGACTGAAGCTTTCTTT.

The chain is built from TRBV12-3 or TRBV12-4 and TRBJ1-2; 8 nucleotides match TRBD1. Losses at the gene ends were 8 bases for V and 8 bases for J; bases not matched to a gene: 10. This CDR3 is 13 amino acids long. The CDR3 sequence is CASGDRDRRGYTF. The CDR3 DNA follows: TGTGCCAGCGGGGACCGGGACAGGCGCGGCTACACCTTC.

The chain combines TRBV7-9 with TRBJ2-5; TRBD2 might be the D (5 bases). Germline V lookup: CDR1 SEHNR, CDR2 FQNEAQ (reference sequence). The length of the CDR3 is 15 residues. V lost 0 bases, J lost 4 bases, and 12 bases lay in between. CDR3 in DNA: TGTGCCAGCAGCTTAGCGTGGGGTCGGGGAGAGACCCAGTACTTC. Residues: CASSLAWGRGETQYF.

The V and J genes are TRBV7-6 and TRBJ2-3, with 9 bases that match TRBD2. The CDR3 is made up of 17 amino acids. Germline trimming cut 2 bases from V and 1 base from J; bases unmatched to any gene: 7. Germline lookup yields CDR1 SGHVS and CDR2 FNYEAQ. CDR3 residues: CASSLRSGGRGTDTQYF. DNA of the CDR3: TGTGCCAGCAGCTTACGAAGCGGGGGGCGAGGCACAGATACGCAGTATTTT.

The rearrangement links TRBV27 to TRBJ1-2, with 11 positions matching TRBD1. The CDR3 covers 13 residues. V gave up 8 bases and J gave up 3 bases; unmatched junction bases: 2. Germline CDR1 reads MNHEY; CDR2 reads SMNVEV (reference sequence). CDR3 sequence reads: CASRTGGYYGYTF. DNA for the CDR3: TGTGCCAGCCGGACAGGGGGCTACTATGGCTACACCTTC.

In regard to this clone: Just one base apart from a much larger clone, this may be a read error. V is TRBV2 and J is TRBJ1-1; D may be TRBD1 (6 bases). Trimming cost V 4 bases and J 0 bases, with 6 bases left between them. This CDR3 contains 13 residues. The germline V gene encodes CDR1 SNHLY and CDR2 FYNNEI. CDR3 loop: CASSGTVNTEAFF. Here the CDR3 DNA reads TGTGCCAGCAGTGGGACAGTGAACACTGAAGCTTTCTTT.

The V and J genes are TRBV5-4 and TRBJ1-3; D uncertain. This CDR3 comprises 14 residues. Germline values: CDR1 SGHNT, CDR2 YYREEE (reference sequence). Trimming cost V 6 bases and J 1 base, with 11 bases left between them. The CDR3 DNA is TGTGCCAGCACCTTAGACTTTTCTGGAAACACCATATATTTT. It yields the protein CASTLDFSGNTIYF. Using reference TRBV5-4 and TRBJ1-3 for the parts outside the CDR3, the full variable domain is ETGVTQSPTHLIKTRGQQVTLRCSSQSGHNTVSWYQQALGQGPQFIFQYYREEENGRGNFPPRFSGLQFPNYSSELNVNALELDDSALYLCASTLDFSGNTIYFGEGSWLTVV.

The V call is TRBV5-1, the J call TRBJ1-3; 7 positions agree with TRBD1. The J segment lost 2 bases and the V segment lost 4 bases, leaving 9 bases of the junction unmatched. Germline CDR1 SGHRS, CDR2 YFSETQ. The CDR3 is 16 residues long. CDR3 sequence (DNA): TGCGCCAGCAGCCTAGGGACAGAGACTACTGGAAACACCATATATTTT. Protein: CASSLGTETTGNTIYF.

J is TRBJ1-4 and V is TRBV19; D is unresolved. Deletions cut 5 bases from V and 6 bases from J, with 19 bases between. The CDR3 sequence is 16 residues long. Germline values: CDR1 LNHDA, CDR2 SQIVND (reference sequence). The CDR3 DNA sequence: TGTGCCAGTAGTCGCCACGAGGCTCCCTTTGATGAAAAACTGTTTTTT. Translated: CASSRHEAPFDEKLFF.

The chain couples TRBV15 to TRBJ2-1; TRBD1 matches at 8 bases. This CDR3 has 15 amino acids. Germline lookup yields CDR1 LNHNV and CDR2 YYDKDF (reference sequence). With V trimmed by 4 bases and J by 0 bases, 2 bases remained unmatched. CDR3 amino acids: CATSTGGASYNEQFF. In DNA, the CDR3 is TGTGCCACCAGCACAGGGGGCGCCTCCTACAATGAGCAGTTCTTC.

The chain carries TRBV7-9 and TRBJ2-1, with D perhaps TRBD1 (6 bases). CDR1 and CDR2 from the germline V gene are SEHNR and FQNEAQ (reference sequence). The V gene lost 7 bases and the J gene lost 2 bases, with 12 bases spanning the gap. The CDR3 has 14 amino acids. CDR3 sequence (DNA): TGTGCCAGCATCCGAGGGACAACCTACAATGAGCAGTTCTTC. This translates into CASIRGTTYNEQFF.

V usage is TRBV2 and J usage is TRBJ2-5, with D uncertain. The CDR3 is 11 residues long. Germline CDR1 and CDR2: SNHLY and FYNNEI. Deletions cut 7 bases from V and 2 bases from J, with 5 bases between. CDR3 nucleotides: TGTGCCAGCACTCTGCAAGAGACCCAGTACTTC. Residues: CASTLQETQYF.

This sequence joins TRBV5-4 and TRBJ1-2; 8 bases map to TRBD1. Germline trimming cut 5 bases from V and 8 bases from J; bases unmatched to any gene: 14. The CDR3 runs to 15 residues. CDR1 is SGHNT, CDR2 YYREEE, per germline (reference sequence). The CDR3 reads CASSHPTDREGGYTF. The CDR3 DNA is TGTGCCAGCAGTCATCCCACGGACAGGGAGGGAGGCTACACCTTC. Based on the CDR3 plus reference TRBV5-4 and TRBJ1-2, the full variable domain is ETGVTQSPTHLIKTRGQQVTLRCSSQSGHNTVSWYQQALGQGPQFIFQYYREEENGRGNFPPRFSGLQFPNYSSELNVNALELDDSALYLCASSHPTDREGGYTFGSGTRLTVV.

V usage is TRBV6-5 and J usage is TRBJ2-3; 9 bases match TRBD1. Trimming at V came to 6 bases and at J to 13 bases, leaving 8 bases not matched to a gene. The CDR3 totals 12 residues. Germline lookup yields CDR1 MNHEY and CDR2 SVGAGI. This CDR3 reads CASRTGTGKEYF. Here the CDR3 DNA reads TGTGCCAGCAGAACCGGGACAGGGAAGGAGTATTTT.

This clone was observed a handful of times. The gene calls are TRBV28 and TRBJ1-2; the D gene is possibly TRBD1 (6 bases). The germline V gene has CDR1 MDHEN and CDR2 SYDVKM. The CDR3 is 15 residues long. Trimming removed 5 bases from V and 2 bases from J, with 15 bases in between. The CDR3 DNA follows: TGTGCCAGCAGTCCGGGACATGGAACCAACTATGGCTACACCTTC. Protein product: CASSPGHGTNYGYTF.

The rearrangement links TRBV6-6 to TRBJ2-2; 8 nucleotides agree with TRBD2. The CDR3 is 15 residues long. Germline V CDR1 and CDR2: MNHNY, SVGAGI (reference sequence). The V gene end was trimmed by 6 bases and the J gene end by 1 base; junction bases not matched to a gene: 4. The CDR3 DNA is TGTGCCAGCAGACAGCGGGGGAAGAACACCGGGGAGCTGTTTTTT. It codes for CASRQRGKNTGELFF.